A selection of T cell receptor beta chains follows, all from one sample in a study of blood T cell repertoires in COVID-19. Data came from immunoSEQ multiplex PCR; TCRdb stores just in-frame clones and leaves some out. Counted here are tens of thousands of clones, around 91% occurring once; the ten biggest clones make up under 10%. Sequencing was performed on peripheral blood. Every receptor here comes from a young man with active or convalescent COVID-19. Both conserved end residues are part of each CDR3. D genes are given only for firm matches.

D gene,J gene,V gene,CDR3 DNA,CDR3 protein
TRBD1,TRBJ2-3,TRBV18,TGTGCCAGCTCACCACGAGATTGGACAGGGGGCACAGATACGCAGTATTTT,CASSPRDWTGGTDTQYF
TRBD1,TRBJ2-5,TRBV3-1/TRBV3-2,TGTGCCAGCAGCCAAGCCCCCAGGGGGCTGGAGACCCAGTACTTC,CASSQAPRGLETQYF
NA,TRBJ2-1,TRBV29-1,TGCAGATTTCGGGGTGAGCAGTTCTTC,CRFRGEQFF
NA,TRBJ1-3,TRBV5-6,TGTGCCAGCAGCCTACCGGGTACCTCTGGAAACACCATATATTTT,CASSLPGTSGNTIYF
TRBD1,TRBJ1-1,TRBV7-9,TGTGCCAGCAGCTACGACAGGGGACCTGAAGCTTTCTTT,CASSYDRGPEAFF
NA,TRBJ2-2,TRBV29-1,TGCAGCGTTGCAAGGGTTGCGGGCACCGGGGAGCTGTTTTTT,CSVARVAGTGELFF
NA,TRBJ1-3,TRBV9,TGTGCCAGCAGCCCCCGACAACCACTCTCTGGAAACACCATATTTTTT,CASSPRQPLSGNTIFF
TRBD1,TRBJ2-5,TRBV5-4,TGTGCCAGCAGACCCGACAGGGGGAGGGTAGAGACCCAGTACTTC,CASRPDRGRVETQYF
TRBD1,TRBJ1-4,TRBV27,TGTGCCAGCAGGCCGTACAGGGGGGGTGCAACTAATGAAAAACTGTTTTTT,CASRPYRGGATNEKLFF
TRBD2,TRBJ2-3,TRBV6-5,TGTGCCAGCAGACTAGCGGTCAGCACAGATACGCAGTATTTT,CASRLAVSTDTQYF
TRBD1,TRBJ2-2,TRBV11-2,TGTGCCAGCAGCTTAGACCTTGGGTTCCGGACAGGGGTGAACACCGGGGAGCTGTTTTTT,CASSLDLGFRTGVNTGELFF